These T cell receptor beta chains were read from a single sample in a study of shared clonotypes between healthy human individuals. Profiling relied on immunoSEQ multiplex PCR, and the TCRdb table lists in-frame clones only, not all of them. Of a few million clones in the sample, more than 90% were seen once. Material: naive CD4+ T cells sorted from blood. The origin of the receptors is a young man in good health. The CDR3 runs from the conserved cysteine through the conserved F or W.

CDR3: CASSATGTGELFF
V: TRBV11-2

CDR3: CASSLTGKAGELFF
V: TRBV5-1

CDR3: CASGQVVDEQYF
V: TRBV6-1

CDR3: CASSVAHPPWSGYTF
V: TRBV9

CDR3: CASSPFDTDNEQFF
V: TRBV18

CDR3: CSVMRQGDTGELFF
V: TRBV29-1

CDR3: CASSLRGYYNEQFF
V: TRBV5-6

CDR3: CSAYTATEAFF
V: TRBV20-1

CDR3: CATSPGVQPQHF
V: TRBV15

CDR3: CASSYGLAYTDTQYF
V: TRBV6-6

CDR3: CASSARSLAGGPQFF
V: TRBV7-8

CDR3: CASSLGGASYEQYF
V: TRBV7-9

CDR3: CASSLGGQRGETQYF
V: TRBV7-3

CDR3: CASRGQGAGGELFF
V: TRBV25-1

CDR3: CASSLTSVSYEQYF
V: TRBV18

CDR3: CASSTGQGLADTQYF
V: TRBV5-6

CDR3: CASSQEPSSYEQYF
V: TRBV7-9

CDR3: CASRFSGGAEQYF
V: TRBV27

CDR3: CASSLEDRVHYGYTF
V: TRBV5-1

CDR3: CASSQLQGATYNEQFF
V: TRBV23-1

CDR3: CASRGQGNTEAFF
V: TRBV5-1

CDR3: CASAPGGSGNTIYF
V: TRBV7-2

CDR3: CASSLTGTNEKLFF
V: TRBV5-5

CDR3: CASSFQGAYTGELFF
V: TRBV7-9

CDR3: CASSPLRVSYGYTF
V: TRBV2

CDR3: CASTVSPLNEQFF
V: TRBV19

CDR3: CSVEASGGIGQYF
V: TRBV29-1

CDR3: CASSSRGLQKTQYF
V: TRBV7-2

CDR3: CASSTGRGLGQFF
V: TRBV2

CDR3: CASSSPGLAGEGEQYF
V: TRBV6-6

CDR3: CASSEPHKGFNEQFF
V: TRBV2

CDR3: CARSTGKKVEQYF
V: TRBV2

CDR3: CATAGTGVVETQYF
V: TRBV10-3

CDR3: CASSDHRNGYTF
V: TRBV10-2

CDR3: CASSYTTAGEQYF
V: TRBV6-5

CDR3: CASSQQGSPYEQYF
V: TRBV5-1

CDR3: CASRRLAGGGTDTQYF
V: TRBV6-6

CDR3: CASSSRAGWGQETQYF
V: TRBV5-4

CDR3: CASSLQGKLFF
V: TRBV5-1

CDR3: CASAWVTTQYF
V: TRBV6-1

CDR3: CASSPRGARYGYTF
V: TRBV14

CDR3: CASSLPLRYRGSGANVLTF
V: TRBV5-5

CDR3: CASSEARGEGQPQHF
V: TRBV2

CDR3: CASSPRGARDEKLFF
V: TRBV18

CDR3: CASSDSGGLNYNSPLHF
V: TRBV2

CDR3: CASSLDTGEQYF
V: TRBV5-4

CDR3: CASSRIPGLAGESSYEQYF
V: TRBV4-1

CDR3: CASTFGIGRTDTQYF
V: TRBV6-6

CDR3: CASSMSSGGQETQYF
V: TRBV19

CDR3: CAIRFLGQGARYEQYF
V: TRBV10-3

CDR3: CASSPQAYEQYF
V: TRBV6-6

CDR3: CASSPTGGFHNEQFF
V: TRBV6-5

CDR3: CASSRQGGTSPLHF
V: TRBV25-1

CDR3: CATLEYYEQYF
V: TRBV19

CDR3: CASRGPGTGRGETQYF
V: TRBV10-2

CDR3: CASSLEGAGNTGELFF
V: TRBV28

CDR3: CASSQRFAPGLDIYEQYF
V: TRBV14